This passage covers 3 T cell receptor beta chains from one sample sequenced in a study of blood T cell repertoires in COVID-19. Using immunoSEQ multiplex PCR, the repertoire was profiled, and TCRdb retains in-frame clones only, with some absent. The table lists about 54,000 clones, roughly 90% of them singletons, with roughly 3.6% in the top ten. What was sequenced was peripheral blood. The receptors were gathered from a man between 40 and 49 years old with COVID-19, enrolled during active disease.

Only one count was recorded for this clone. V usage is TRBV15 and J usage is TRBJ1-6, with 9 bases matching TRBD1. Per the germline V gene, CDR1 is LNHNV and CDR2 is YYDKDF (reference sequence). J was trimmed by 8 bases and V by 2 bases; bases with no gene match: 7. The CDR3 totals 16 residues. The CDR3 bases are TGTGCCACCAGCAGAAAACCCGGGACAGGGTATTCACCCCTCCACTTT. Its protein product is CATSRKPGTGYSPLHF.

As DNA, the CDR3 is TGTGCCAGCAGCCAACGGACAGGGCCAGGCGAGCAGTACTTC. Encoded protein: CASSQRTGPGEQYF. This rearrangement joins TRBV3-1 (or the pseudogene TRBV3-2) to TRBJ2-7; TRBD1 matches at 8 bases. Germline CDR1 LGHDT, CDR2 YNNKEL (reference sequence). CDR3 size: 14 residues. The trim removed 2 bases at V and 6 bases at J, leaving 6 bases unmatched.

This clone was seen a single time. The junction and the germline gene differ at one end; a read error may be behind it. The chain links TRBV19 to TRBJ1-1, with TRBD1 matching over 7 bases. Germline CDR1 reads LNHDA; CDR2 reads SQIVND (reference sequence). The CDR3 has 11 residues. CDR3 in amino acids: CASSVRGQTHF. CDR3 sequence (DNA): TGTGCCAGTAGCGTTCGGGGACAGACCCACTTT.